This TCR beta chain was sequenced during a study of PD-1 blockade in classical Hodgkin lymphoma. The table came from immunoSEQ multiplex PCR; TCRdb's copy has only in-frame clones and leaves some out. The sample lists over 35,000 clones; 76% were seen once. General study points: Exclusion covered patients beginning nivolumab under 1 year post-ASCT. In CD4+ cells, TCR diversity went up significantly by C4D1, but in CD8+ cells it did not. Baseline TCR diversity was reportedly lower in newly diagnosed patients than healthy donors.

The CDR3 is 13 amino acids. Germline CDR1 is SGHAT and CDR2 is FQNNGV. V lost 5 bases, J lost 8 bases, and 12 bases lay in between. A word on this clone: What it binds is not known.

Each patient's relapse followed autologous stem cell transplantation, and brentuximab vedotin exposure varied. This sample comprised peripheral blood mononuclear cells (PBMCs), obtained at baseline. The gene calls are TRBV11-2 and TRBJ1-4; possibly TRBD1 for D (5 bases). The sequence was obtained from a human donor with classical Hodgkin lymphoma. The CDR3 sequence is CASSPGRLEKLFF. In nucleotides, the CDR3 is TGTGCCAGCAGCCCAGGGAGATTAGAAAAACTGTTTTTT.